This TCR beta chain originates from a study of shared clonotypes between healthy human individuals. The study, taken as a whole, reports: Naive CD4 clonotype sharing across a few donors was approximately 5.2%.

As concerns this clone: Its matching antigen is unknown.

With 2 bases removed from V and 7 bases from J, the gap between germline ends came to 11 bases. Germline V gene data show CDR1 as GTSNPN and CDR2 as SVGIG (reference sequence). The CDR3 length is 12 residues. Measured with immunoSEQ multiplex PCR; TCRdb has only the in-frame clones, and not every one. The table shows over 1.5 million clones, with about 98% occurring only once. The sequencing sample was made of naive CD4+ T cells sorted from blood. As for subset: CD45RA+ positively selected. This chain links TRBV30 with TRBJ1-1; D remains unclear. This TCR was sampled from a man aged 25 to 40 in good health. CDR3 residues: CAWSRRTVEAFF. The DNA for the CDR3 is TGTGCCTGGAGTCGACGGACTGTTGAAGCTTTCTTT.